This record concerns one T cell receptor beta chain sequence. The data are from a study of identical twins. Addition of a universal primer site occurred through template switching, and cDNA carried unique molecular identifiers. TCRdb itself ran the 5' RACE reads through MiXCR, one entry per CDR3 protein. Of about 530,000 distinct CDR3 sequences in the sample, 20% to 25% are singletons; the top ten hold 0.4% to 0.6%. Trimming took 1 base from V and 3 from J, leaving 8 bases between them. This CDR3 is built from 13 residues. Germline V CDR1 and CDR2: SGHRS, YFSETQ. This sample also belongs to another study, concerning yellow fever vaccine responses in identical twins.

V gene TRBV5-1 combines with J gene TRBJ2-7; D remains ambiguous. The sample comprised CD4+ T cells sorted from blood. The origin of this receptor is a woman younger than 30 in good health. CDR3 DNA: TGCGCCAGCAGCTTGAATTACTACTACGAGCAGTACTTC. It encodes CASSLNYYYEQYF. The variable domain in full, completed from reference TRBV5-1 and TRBJ2-7, reads KAGVTQTPRYLIKTRGQQVTLSCSPISGHRSVSWYQQTPGQGLQFLFEYFSETQRNKGNFPGRFSGRQFSNSRSEMNVSTLELGDSALYLCASSLNYYYEQYFGPGTRLTVT.